This TCR beta chain was identified in a study of shared clonotypes between healthy human individuals. Study results and caveats: Richness estimates generally favored naive over memory subsets. What limited the represented genetic and exposure-history diversity was the small number of donors.

A word on this clone: The antigen is undetermined.

The investigators split CD4+ cells into a CD45RA+ naive subset and a CD45RA-negative memory subset. With 4 bases clipped from V and 0 bases from J, the junction kept 8 bases outside the gene matches. The CDR3 totals 16 residues. The germline V gene encodes CDR1 SGHDN and CDR2 FVKESK. Some clones are missing from TCRdb's copy, which holds only in-frame ones; the method was immunoSEQ multiplex PCR. The sample has around 1,100,000 clones; 60% to 80% are singletons. Input material: memory CD4+ T cells from PBMCs. Subset meaning: CD45RA-negative fraction. The V call is TRBV14, the J call TRBJ2-7; 8 bases line up with TRBD1. The origin of this receptor is a man aged 18 to 30 in good health. Some clones in this sample may be carry-over from other donors' samples. CDR3: CASSRRTGTGSYEQYF. The CDR3 DNA reads TGTGCCAGCAGCCGCCGAACGGGGACAGGCTCCTACGAGCAGTACTTC.